This entry is about one T cell receptor beta chain. It has no known antigen specificity. The junction departs from the called germline gene at one end, perhaps through a read error. The source of the sample is a study of molecular identifiers for immune sequencing clone quantification (dated by TCRdb to between 2018 and 2020). General notes on the study: For a replicate experiment, RNA from roughly 21,000 or 96,000 naive CD8 T cells was divided into five aliquots, of which four were sequenced. CD8 T cells were used in a methods study to benchmark molecular-identifier clustering-based TCR repertoire sequencing (MIDCIRS) and TCR RNA copy counting.

Naive CD8 T cell libraries were made from roughly 18,000 to 920,000 sorted cells using 10%, 30% or 50% of purified RNA. On a BD FACSAria II, naive CD8 T cells were FACS-sorted as CD8+CD4-CCR7+CD45RA+ and collected into RLT Plus buffer. To test detection sensitivity, Jurkat RNA equivalent to approximately nine TCR copies was spiked into samples of about 17,000-1,100,000 naive CD8 T cells. CD8 T cells were enriched with RosetteSep CD8+ T Cell Enrichment Cocktail and Ficoll-Paque, followed by ACK red cell lysis. What the work shows at the level of the full study, not this receptor alone: A single cell's worth of spiked-in Jurkat TCR RNA was reported detectable even among approximately 930,000 naive CD8 T cells. Modeling estimated 2.5 to 3 recovered TCR RNA copies per cell, compared with about ten by digital PCR, which implies 25% to 30% capture efficiency. Clones above 20 RNA copies held over 98% of molecules in CMV-specific effector cells but under 1% in naive cells. When barcode sub-clustering was not used, chimeric consensus sequences inflated TCR diversity, with chimeras reaching as high as 47%. The sizes of highly expanded clones could end up underestimated when identical TCR molecules share a barcode. The naive libraries included spiked-in Jurkat TCR RNA (roughly nine copies' worth), and this RNA is not part of the donor repertoire.

Library creation used PCR. These reads were obtained on a NextSeq 500. Preparation of bulk TCR libraries followed a previously described approach, with the TCR primers listed in Table S5. Total RNA was purified with the Qiagen AllPrep DNA/RNA kit. Before any analysis, reads coming from multiple sequencing runs of the same library were combined into one pool. In the authors' own workflow: Only reads with exact TCR constant sequence were kept, trimmed to 150 nt, and grouped by their 12-nt molecular barcodes. Reads within each barcode group were sub-clustered using a 15% Levenshtein threshold, and quality-weighted consensus sequences were constructed for each RNA molecule. Non-functional sequences were removed, as were lower-count sequences one edit away from another. On the basis of fitting two negative binomial distributions, barcode sub-clusters with fewer than 20% of the maximum read count were discarded. Using fastp at Q25 and MiXCR, TCRdb reprocessed the public reads and kept productive beta chains. Every distinct CDR3 protein forms one entry, paired with its most common genes and DNA. The authors' filters were not applied to this entry. This sample gives approximately 630,000 distinct CDR3 sequences in total; around 25% of them show up just once. The ten largest clones take up roughly 0.83% of the sample.

The sequencing sample was made of naive CD8+ T cells from blood, with Jurkat cell RNA spiked in. The cell subset or site label of this sample denotes: FACS-sorted CD8+CD4-CCR7+CD45RA+ naive T cells. The receptor's source is a human donor in good health. Some libraries in this study had Jurkat cell RNA spiked in.

The CDR3 here reads CSVERQDSYEQCF. Here is the DNA: TGCAGCGTTGAACGACAGGACTCCTACGAGCAGTGCTTC. The chain is encoded by TRBV29-1 joined to TRBJ2-7; the D segment could be TRBD1, given 6 matching bases. CDR3 length: 13 amino acids, cysteine to phenylalanine. Of all the DNA, just the CDR3 is kept, 39 bases in frame from base 1. The CDR1 and CDR2 encoded by the germline V gene are SQVTM and ANQGSEA.